Each of the 9 T cell receptor beta chains below was sequenced from the same sample in a study of CD8+ T cells in alopecia areata. Extracted from the samples, RNA was reverse transcribed into cDNA to serve as the sequencing template. Assay: immunoSEQ multiplex PCR; the TCRdb copy retains only in-frame clones and omits some. The sample has 200,000 or so clones; about three fifths are singletons. Treatment indicated: oral pan-JAK inhibitor, 5-10 mg twice daily. Specimen: CD4+ T cells sorted from blood, collected at week 24, from a patient treated with tofacitinib. These receptors were taken from a human donor with alopecia areata.

This clone was seen a handful of times. V gene TRBV30 combines with J gene TRBJ2-5, with 9 bases that match TRBD1. Germline V lookup: CDR1 GTSNPN, CDR2 SVGIG (reference sequence). Germline trimming cut 3 bases from V and 1 base from J; bases unmatched to any gene: 9. The CDR3 is made up of 16 amino acids. As DNA, the CDR3 is TGTGCCTGGAGGAAACTGCCGGGACAGGGCCAAGAGACCCAGTACTTC. Amino acid sequence: CAWRKLPGQGQETQYF.

This clone was counted only a few times. Other DNA sequences from this sample encode an identical CDR3 as well. The chain links TRBV19 to TRBJ2-5; no clear D gene. This CDR3 has 13 amino acids. CDR1 LNHDA and CDR2 SQIVND come from the germline V gene (reference sequence). V lost 3 bases, J lost 5 bases, and 10 bases lay in between. In DNA form, the CDR3 reads TGTGCCAGTAGTATTCGGGCGAGGGAGACCCAGTACTTC. Its translation: CASSIRARETQYF.

The table lists this clone with a few counts. The genes are TRBV19 and TRBJ1-3; 8 bases fit TRBD1. V shed 6 bases and J 0 bases; nucleotides not matched to a gene: 4. The CDR3 is 15 amino acids. The germline gives CDR1 LNHDA, CDR2 SQIVND (reference sequence). CDR3 residues: CASSGQGGSGNTIYF. As DNA, the CDR3 is TGTGCCAGTAGCGGACAGGGTGGCTCTGGAAACACCATATATTTT.

V and J are TRBV7-9 and TRBJ2-5; D might be TRBD2 (6 bases). Germline V gene data show CDR1 as SEHNR and CDR2 as FQNEAQ (reference sequence). The CDR3 contains 13 residues. V gave up 11 bases and J gave up 6 bases, with 19 bases separating them. The CDR3 region has the DNA TGTGCCGGGGAAACGGGACTTTTCAAGACCCAGTACTTC. Protein product: CAGETGLFKTQYF.

This clone was counted a few times. The DNA of the CDR3 is TGCAGCGTTGCTCTCGGGGCCGGAGAGACCCAGTACTTC. Protein sequence: CSVALGAGETQYF. The chain recombines TRBV29-1 with TRBJ2-5, with D perhaps being TRBD1 or TRBD2 (5 bases each). The V end was cut by 4 bases, the J end by 4 bases, with 13 bases between. This CDR3 contains 13 residues. The germline V gene encodes CDR1 SQVTM and CDR2 ANQGSEA. The full variable domain, with the rest looked up from reference TRBV29-1 and TRBJ2-5, is SAVISQKPSRDICQRGTSLTIQCQVDSQVTMMFWYRQQPGQSLTLIATANQGSEATYESGFVIDKFPISRPNLTFSTLTVSNMSPEDSSIYLCSVALGAGETQYFGPGTRLLVL.

This chain joins TRBV5-8 and TRBJ2-2; possible D gene TRBD1, 5 bases. The CDR3 extends over 15 amino acids. Trimming left V 1 base short and J 7 bases short, with 14 bases between. In germline, CDR1 is SGHTS, CDR2 YDEGEE. CDR3 loop: CASSLSGKVGGELFF. The CDR3, as DNA: TGTGCCAGCAGCTTGTCAGGGAAAGTTGGCGGGGAGCTGTTTTTT. Full variable domain (remainder filled in from reference TRBV5-8 and TRBJ2-2): EAGVTQSPTHLIKTRGQQATLRCSPISGHTSVYWYQQALGLGLQFLLWYDEGEERNRGNFPPRFSGRQFPNYSSELNVNALELEDSALYLCASSLSGKVGGELFFGEGSRLTVL.

V is TRBV9 and J is TRBJ2-3; 8 nucleotides match TRBD2. Germline values: CDR1 SGDLS, CDR2 YYNGEE. V lost 0 bases to trimming and J lost 1 base; unmatched junction nucleotides: 10. The CDR3 is made up of 18 amino acids. Here the CDR3 DNA reads TGTGCCAGCAGCGTAGCTACGGGAGGGGGGCCCGGCACAGATACGCAGTATTTT. It codes for CASSVATGGGPGTDTQYF.

This clone was seen only a few times. The V call is TRBV27, the J call TRBJ2-1, with unresolved D. The CDR3 has 14 residues. V lost 1 base, J lost 5 bases, and 9 bases lay in between. Germline V CDR1 and CDR2: MNHEY, SMNVEV (reference sequence). CDR3 coding DNA: TGTGCCAGCAGTTTATTGATGGCTGACAATGAGCAGTTCTTC. As protein: CASSLLMADNEQFF.

The chain recombines TRBV7-7 with TRBJ2-5, with a possible D match to TRBD1 (5 bases). CDR3 length: 14 amino acids. The germline gives CDR1 SSHAT, CDR2 FNYEAQ (reference sequence). V was trimmed by 1 base and J by 3 bases, leaving 9 bases between them. CDR3 loop: CASSLGGREETQYF. The CDR3 DNA is TGTGCCAGCAGCTTAGGTGGCAGGGAAGAGACCCAGTACTTC.